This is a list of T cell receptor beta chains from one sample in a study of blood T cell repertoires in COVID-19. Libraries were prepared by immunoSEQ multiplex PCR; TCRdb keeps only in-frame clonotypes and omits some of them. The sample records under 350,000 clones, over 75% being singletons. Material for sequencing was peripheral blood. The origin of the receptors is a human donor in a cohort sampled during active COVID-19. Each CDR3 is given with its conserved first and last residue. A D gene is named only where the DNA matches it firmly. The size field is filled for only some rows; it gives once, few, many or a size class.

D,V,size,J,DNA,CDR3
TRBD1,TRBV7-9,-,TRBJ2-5,TGTGCCAGCACCTTACGGACAGGGGGGAGAGGAGAGACCCAGTACTTC,CASTLRTGGRGETQYF
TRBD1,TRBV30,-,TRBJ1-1,TGTGCCTGGAGGACTCAGGGGGCCGGAGGCACTGAAGCTTTCTTT,CAWRTQGAGGTEAFF
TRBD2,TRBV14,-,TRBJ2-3,TGTGCCAGCAGCCTTTCTCTAGCGGGAGGTACGCAGTATTTT,CASSLSLAGGTQYF
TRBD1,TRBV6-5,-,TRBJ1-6,TGTGCCAGCAGGGACAGGGTTCATAATTCACCCCTCCACTTT,CASRDRVHNSPLHF
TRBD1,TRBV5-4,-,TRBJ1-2,TGTGCCAGCAGCTCTGGACAGGGGGACTATGGCTACACCTTC,CASSSGQGDYGYTF
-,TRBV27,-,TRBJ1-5,TGTGCCAGCAGAAACAGGGCTGGGGGCAATCAGCCCCAGCATTTT,CASRNRAGGNQPQHF
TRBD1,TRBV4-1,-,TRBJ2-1,TGCGCCAGCAGCCAAGGGTTTGAGGGACAGCGTATTGGGCAGTTCTTC,CASSQGFEGQRIGQFF
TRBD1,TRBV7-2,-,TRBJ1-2,TGTGCCAGCAGCGCGGACAGGCCATCGCGGGTGGACTATGGCTACACCTTC,CASSADRPSRVDYGYTF
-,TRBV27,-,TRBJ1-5,TGTGCCAGCCGGAAGGGACTTCAGCCCCAGCATTTT,CASRKGLQPQHF
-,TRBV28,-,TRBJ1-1,TGTGCCAGCAGTTTCTGGATCCGGGACACTGAAGCTTTCTTT,CASSFWIRDTEAFF
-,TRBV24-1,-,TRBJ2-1,TGTGCCACCAGTGATTTCGGCGGGAATGAGCAGTTCTTC,CATSDFGGNEQFF
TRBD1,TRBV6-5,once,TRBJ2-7,TGTGCCAGCAGTTACGGGAGACAGGGGGCGAGGGAGCAGTACTTC,CASSYGRQGAREQYF
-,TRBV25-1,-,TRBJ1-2,TGTGCCAGCAGTGAAGCCCGGGGGGGGACAAACTATGGCTACACCTTC,CASSEARGGTNYGYTF
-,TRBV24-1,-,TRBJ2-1,TGTGCCACCAGTGATTGGCAGGGTTTTCGAGGTGAGCAGTTCTTC,CATSDWQGFRGEQFF
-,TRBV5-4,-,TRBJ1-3,TGTGCCAGCAGCGGGGGACACCTAAGCTATGGAAACACCATATATTTT,CASSGGHLSYGNTIYF
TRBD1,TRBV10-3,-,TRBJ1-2,TGTGCCATCAGTTCGGACAGGGTGGGTGGCTACACCTTC,CAISSDRVGGYTF
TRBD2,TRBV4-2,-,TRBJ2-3,TGTGCCAGCAGCCAGATAGCGGGGAAGACAGATACGCAGTATTTT,CASSQIAGKTDTQYF
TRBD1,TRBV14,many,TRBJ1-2,TGTGCCAGCAGCCAAGCAAAGAACAGGGGGTTTGGCTACACCTTC,CASSQAKNRGFGYTF
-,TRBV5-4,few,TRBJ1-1,TGTGCCAGCAGCTTGGGGGGAAGGGGGTGGGACACTGAAGCTTTCTTT,CASSLGGRGWDTEAFF
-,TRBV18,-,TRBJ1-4,TGTGCCAGCTCACCCACAGGGCAAGGGAGTGAAAAACTGTTTTTT,CASSPTGQGSEKLFF
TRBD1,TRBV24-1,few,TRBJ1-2,TGTGCCACCAGAAATGACAGGGGGCGCCGGGGCTACACCTTC,CATRNDRGRRGYTF
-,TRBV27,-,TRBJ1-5,TGTGCCAGCAGTGGACCGGGACTACAGCCCCAGCATTTT,CASSGPGLQPQHF
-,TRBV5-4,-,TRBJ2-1,TGTGCCAGCAGCCTGACAACCAATGAGCAGTTCTTC,CASSLTTNEQFF
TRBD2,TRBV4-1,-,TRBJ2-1,TGCGCCAGCAGCCGCCAAGGACTAGCGGTCAACTACAATGAGCAGTTCTTC,CASSRQGLAVNYNEQFF
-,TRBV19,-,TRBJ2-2,TGTGCCAGTAGTCCCACTCCGAACACCGGGGAGCTGTTTTTT,CASSPTPNTGELFF
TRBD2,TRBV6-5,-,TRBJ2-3,TGTGCCAGCAGCCGCATAGCGGGGGGAGGGGATACGCAGTATTTT,CASSRIAGGGDTQYF
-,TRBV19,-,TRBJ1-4,TGTGCCAGTAGGGCCAGGGGAGTTGGAGAAAAACTGTTTTTT,CASRARGVGEKLFF
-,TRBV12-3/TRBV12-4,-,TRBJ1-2,TGTGCCAGCAGGCTAACAGGGACGCATGGCTACACCTTC,CASRLTGTHGYTF
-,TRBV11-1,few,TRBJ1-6,TGTGCCAGCAAATCGGAGTTTCCTAATTCACCCCTCCACTTT,CASKSEFPNSPLHF
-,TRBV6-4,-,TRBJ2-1,TGTGCCAGCAGTGGCGGGGACTCCACCTACAATGAGCAGTTCTTC,CASSGGDSTYNEQFF
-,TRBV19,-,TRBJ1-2,TGTGCCAGTAGTCTGAAGACAGGCGGCCCTAACTATGGCTATACCTTC,CASSLKTGGPNYGYTF
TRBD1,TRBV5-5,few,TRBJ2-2,TGTGCCAGCAGCCCACCTCTGACAGGGCCTTCAACCGGGGAGCTGTTTTTT,CASSPPLTGPSTGELFF
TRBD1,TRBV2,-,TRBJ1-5,TGTGCCAGCAGTGATAAGGACAGGGGAGGCAATCAGCCCCAGCATTTT,CASSDKDRGGNQPQHF
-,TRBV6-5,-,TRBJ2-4,TGTGCCAGCAGTAGCTCAGGAAACATTCAGTACTTC,CASSSSGNIQYF
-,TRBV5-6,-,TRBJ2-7,TGTGCCAGCAGCTTAAACAGGGAGCGCCGCGAGCAGTACTTC,CASSLNRERREQYF
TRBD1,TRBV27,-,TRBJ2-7,TGTGCCAGCAGCCCAAAGGAGACCGGGACAGGTCGCCAGGAACAGTACTTC,CASSPKETGTGRQEQYF
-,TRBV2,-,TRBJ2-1,TGTGCCAGCAGGCCTCAGGGCTACAATGAGCAGTTCTTC,CASRPQGYNEQFF